The 20 T cell receptor beta chains below were found in one sample sequenced in a study of blood T cell repertoires in COVID-19. Only in-frame clones appear in the TCRdb table, and some are missing; sequencing was by immunoSEQ multiplex PCR. Of 180,000 or so clones listed, over 70% are singletons. The specimen sequenced was PBMCs or T cells enriched from blood (not recorded which). All receptors derive from a woman aged 45-65 years in a cohort exposed to, infected with or recovered from COVID-19 (not recorded which).

The rearrangement links TRBV28 to TRBJ2-4; 8 bases agree with TRBD1. The V gene end was trimmed by 5 bases and the J gene end by 9 bases; junction bases not matched to a gene: 3. The length of the CDR3 is 12 residues. The germline CDR1 and CDR2 sequences are MDHEN and SYDVKM. This CDR3 reads CASSQDRGIQYF. CDR3 bases: TGTGCCAGCAGTCAAGACAGGGGCATTCAGTACTTC.

This clone was counted ten times or more. The J gene is TRBJ2-7, the V gene TRBV28; tentative D call: TRBD1 (6 bases). This CDR3 contains 20 residues. V lost 6 bases, J lost 0 bases, and 30 bases lay in between. CDR1 and CDR2 from the germline V gene are MDHEN and SYDVKM. The CDR3 nucleotides read TGTGCCAGCAGCCCGAGGAGATGGACAGTTGGGGAACTAACCTCCTACGAGCAGTACTTC. The encoded protein is CASSPRRWTVGELTSYEQYF.

About this clone: The same CDR3 can be traced to other DNA sequences in this sample. This rearrangement joins TRBV28 to TRBJ2-1; 9 bases fit TRBD2. The trim removed 6 bases at V and 1 base at J, leaving 7 bases unmatched. CDR3 length: 16 amino acids. Germline CDR1 is MDHEN and CDR2 is SYDVKM. CDR3 sequence reads: CASSLLAGGSYNEQFF. CDR3 nucleotide sequence: TGTGCCAGCAGCCTTCTTGCGGGGGGGTCCTACAATGAGCAGTTCTTC.

This rearrangement joins TRBV13 to TRBJ1-3; no clear D gene. V dropped 5 bases and J dropped 2 bases, with 13 bases sitting between them. Germline CDR1 PRHDT, CDR2 FYEKMQ (reference sequence). The CDR3 contains 15 residues. CDR3 in DNA: TGTGCCAGCAGCCCTGAACCAGATCCTGGAAACACCATATATTTT. It is translated as CASSPEPDPGNTIYF.

The CDR3 nucleotides are TGTGCCAGCAGCTTGGCCGTCGGGGGCAATGAGCAGTTCTTC. Its translation is CASSLAVGGNEQFF. The gene calls are TRBV5-5 and TRBJ2-1; a possible D gene is TRBD2 (6 bases). The V gene's germline CDR1 is SGHKS and CDR2 YYEKEE (reference sequence). The length of the CDR3 is 14 residues. Trimming cost V 0 bases and J 6 bases, with 10 bases left between them.

CDR3: CASSLRLAGVTDTQYF. CDR3 nucleotide sequence: TGTGCCAGCAGCCTCAGACTAGCGGGGGTCACAGATACGCAGTATTTT. The J gene is TRBJ2-3, the V gene TRBV7-9; 12 nucleotides line up with TRBD2. The CDR3 spans 16 residues. The germline V gene encodes CDR1 SEHNR and CDR2 FQNEAQ (reference sequence). After removal of 5 bases from V and 2 bases from J, the junction contained 5 bases not matched to a gene.

The chain combines TRBV28 with TRBJ2-7; TRBD2 matches at 12 bases. Germline CDR1 and CDR2: MDHEN and SYDVKM. This CDR3 has 15 residues. Losses at the gene ends were 6 bases for V and 1 base for J; bases not matched to a gene: 4. CDR3 coding DNA: TGTGCCAGCAGGGTGACTAGCGGGAGATCCTACGAGCAGTACTTC. It translates to CASRVTSGRSYEQYF.

The CDR3 DNA reads TGTGCCAGCAGGAACCGGGACAACTCCTACGAGCAGTACTTC. Protein sequence: CASRNRDNSYEQYF. The chain combines TRBV28 with TRBJ2-7; a weak D match, TRBD1 (6 bases). V was clipped by 6 bases and J by 0 bases, with 12 bases between them. Germline values: CDR1 MDHEN, CDR2 SYDVKM. This CDR3 contains 14 residues.

The genes are TRBV18 and TRBJ2-1; TRBD2 might be the D (6 bases). Trimming took off 2 bases at V and 7 bases at J, with 12 bases between the two ends. This CDR3 has 14 residues. CDR1 and CDR2 (germline): KGHSH, LQKENI. DNA for the CDR3: TGTGCCAGCTCACCATCCGGGGGTGGGAATGAGCAGTTCTTC. Protein sequence: CASSPSGGGNEQFF.

V usage is TRBV6-5 and J usage is TRBJ2-7; 9 bases match TRBD1. Per the germline V gene, CDR1 is MNHEY and CDR2 is SVGAGI. V shed 6 bases and J 4 bases; nucleotides not matched to a gene: 4. This CDR3 comprises 13 residues. The CDR3 protein is CASSPGTGYEQYF. The CDR3 bases are TGTGCCAGCAGCCCCGGGACAGGGTACGAGCAGTACTTC.

The chain employs TRBV19 and TRBJ2-7; no clear D gene. Per the germline V gene, CDR1 is LNHDA and CDR2 is SQIVND (reference sequence). The CDR3 spans 13 residues. The V and J ends lost 3 bases and 13 bases respectively, with 19 bases between them. For the CDR3, the DNA is TGTGCCAGTAGTATCGAGACAAGAACACCCGTCTACTTC. It yields the protein CASSIETRTPVYF. Using reference TRBV19 and TRBJ2-7 for the parts outside the CDR3, the full variable domain is DGGITQSPKYLFRKEGQNVTLSCEQNLNHDAMYWYRQDPGQGLRLIYYSQIVNDFQKGDIAEGYSVSREKKESFPLTVTSAQKNPTAFYLCASSIETRTPVYFGPGTRLTVT.

This clone was observed a single time. The chain uses TRBV5-6 and TRBJ1-5; perhaps TRBD1 as D (5 bases). This CDR3 has 16 residues. Per the germline V gene, CDR1 is SGHDT and CDR2 is YYEEEE. V was clipped by 6 bases and J by 4 bases, with 20 bases between them. CDR3 region: CASNEWGWGGNQPQHF. The CDR3 nucleotides read TGTGCCAGCAACGAATGGGGCTGGGGTGGGAATCAGCCCCAGCATTTT.

The chain recombines TRBV5-5 with TRBJ2-1, with 13 bases lining up with TRBD2. V was pared by 4 bases and J by 4 bases, with 2 bases of the junction left unmatched. CDR1 is SGHKS and CDR2 is YYEKEE in the germline V gene (reference sequence). CDR3 length: 15 residues. Here the CDR3 reads CASSRTSGGYNEQFF. The CDR3 DNA reads as TGTGCCAGCAGCCGGACTAGCGGGGGATACAATGAGCAGTTCTTC.

V is TRBV19 and J is TRBJ2-2; 7 nucleotides agree with TRBD1. Unmatched junction bases numbered 3, after V lost 4 bases and J lost 7 bases. The CDR3 has 13 amino acids. Germline V gene lookup returns CDR1 LNHDA and CDR2 SQIVND (reference sequence). The CDR3 DNA follows: TGTGCCAGTAGTACCCAGGGGGTCGGGGAGCTGTTTTTT. It yields the protein CASSTQGVGELFF.

The J gene is TRBJ2-7, the V gene TRBV4-2; TRBD1 matches at 8 bases. In germline, CDR1 is LGHNA, CDR2 YNFKEQ. The V gene end was trimmed by 4 bases and the J gene end by 5 bases; junction bases not matched to a gene: 10. The CDR3 contains 15 residues. As DNA, the CDR3 is TGTGCCAGCAGCCCCCGCGGACAGGGTTTCGACGAGCAGTACTTC. Amino acids: CASSPRGQGFDEQYF.

The chain recombines TRBV2 with TRBJ2-2, with 10 bases that match TRBD1. The CDR3 is 15 residues long. The trim removed 6 bases at V and 6 bases at J, leaving 7 bases unmatched. Germline V gene lookup returns CDR1 SNHLY and CDR2 FYNNEI. CDR3 region: CASRTGTGAPGELFF. DNA of the CDR3: TGTGCCAGCAGAACCGGGACAGGGGCCCCCGGGGAGCTGTTTTTT.

V is TRBV6-2 or TRBV6-3 and J is TRBJ2-7; 10 bases agree with TRBD2. CDR1 and CDR2 (germline): MNHEY, SVGEGT. This CDR3 region has 14 residues. Trimming at V came to 6 bases and at J to 2 bases, leaving 4 bases not matched to a gene. DNA of the CDR3: TGTGCCAGCAGACCTAGCGGGGGAACCTACGAGCAGTACTTC. This gives the protein CASRPSGGTYEQYF.

The chain uses TRBV7-2 and TRBJ2-5; 11 bases are shared with TRBD2. CDR3 size: 16 residues. Germline V CDR1 and CDR2: SGHTA, FQGNSA. The V gene end was trimmed by 5 bases and the J gene end by 1 base; junction bases not matched to a gene: 6. In nucleotides, the CDR3 is TGTGCCAGCAGCGCCGGGACTAGCGGCCCCCAAGAGACCCAGTACTTC. Translated, it gives CASSAGTSGPQETQYF.

The rearrangement uses TRBV19 and TRBJ2-1; D may be TRBD2 (5 bases). V lost 3 bases and J 8 bases, leaving 11 bases between the germline ends. The CDR3 is 13 residues long. Germline loops: CDR1 LNHDA, CDR2 SQIVND (reference sequence). The CDR3 protein is CASSIRGRDEQFF. The CDR3 coding sequence is TGTGCCAGTAGTATCCGCGGGCGAGATGAGCAGTTCTTC.

The chain carries TRBV5-5 and TRBJ2-2, with TRBD2 matching over 8 bases. J was trimmed by 5 bases and V by 4 bases; bases with no gene match: 10. CDR1 and CDR2 from the germline V gene are SGHKS and YYEKEE (reference sequence). There are 16 residues in the CDR3. The CDR3 coding sequence is TGTGCCAGCAGCCCGAGGGACGGGGGGGCAACCGGGGAGCTGTTTTTT. Translated: CASSPRDGGATGELFF.